This T cell receptor beta chain appears in the sequencing data of a study of cytomegalovirus exposure and HLA in healthy donors. General observations from the study: TCR beta chains numbering more than 150 were designated cytomegalovirus-associated. Per a later analysis, HLA-associated TCR beta chains showed more clonal expansion than other, equally common TCR beta chains.

The PCR contained 60 Vbeta and 13 Jbeta primers. Using immunoSEQ multiplex PCR, the repertoire was profiled, and TCRdb retains in-frame clones only, with some absent. The repertoire holds approximately 100,000 clones, under 85% seen once, with around 1.9% in the top ten. On this clone: Antigen: not known.

Healthy bone marrow donors made up the donor group. Donors were nominally healthy when sampled, though unrecorded immune exposures were likely. The CDR3 spans 15 residues. From germline, CDR1 is SGHAT and CDR2 FQNNGV. J was trimmed by 8 bases and V by 0 bases; bases with no gene match: 3. The TCR originated in a woman between 40 and 50 years old in good health and CMV-seronegative. The sequenced sample consisted of PBMCs. The chain carries TRBV11-2 and TRBJ2-1; 11 bases are shared with TRBD2. CDR3 coding DNA: TGTGCCAGCAGCTTAGAACTAGCGGGAGCTCATGAGCAGTTCTTC. This codes for CASSLELAGAHEQFF.